The sequence of this T cell receptor beta chain was determined in a study of metastatic and nonmetastatic thyroid tumors. The CDR3 sequence is 14 residues long. Germline lookup yields CDR1 MNHEY and CDR2 SMNVEV (reference sequence). The V gene end was trimmed by 2 bases and the J gene end by 6 bases; junction bases not matched to a gene: 5. This clone was seen a few times. MiXCR was used by TCRdb to re-call the PCR reads. The sample holds about 59,000 clones, around 15% seen once. No treatment had been given to any patient before thyroid surgery. The V and J genes are TRBV27 and TRBJ2-7; 9 bases align to TRBD1. The TCR was taken from a male donor with papillary thyroid cancer or a benign thyroid nodule (not recorded which). Some clones in this sample may be carry-over from other donors' samples. The specimen was blood. The CDR3 region has the DNA TGTGCCAGCAGTTTAGGGGACAGGGTTGGCGAGCAGTACTTC. As protein: CASSLGDRVGEQYF.